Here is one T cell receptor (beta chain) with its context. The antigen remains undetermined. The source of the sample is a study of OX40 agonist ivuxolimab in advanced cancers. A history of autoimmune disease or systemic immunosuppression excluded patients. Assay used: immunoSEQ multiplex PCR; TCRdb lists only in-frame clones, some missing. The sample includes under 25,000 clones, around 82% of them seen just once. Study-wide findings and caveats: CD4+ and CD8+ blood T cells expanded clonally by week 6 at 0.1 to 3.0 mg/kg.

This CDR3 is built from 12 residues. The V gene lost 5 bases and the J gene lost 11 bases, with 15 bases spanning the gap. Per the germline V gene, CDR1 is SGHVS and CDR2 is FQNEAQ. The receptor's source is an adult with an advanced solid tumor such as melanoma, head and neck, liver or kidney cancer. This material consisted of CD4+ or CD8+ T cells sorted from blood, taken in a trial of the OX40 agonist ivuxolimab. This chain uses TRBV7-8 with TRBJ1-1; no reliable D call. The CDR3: CASSPGSPIAFF. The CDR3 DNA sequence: TGTGCCAGCAGCCCTGGGAGCCCTATTGCTTTCTTT.